The 18 T cell receptor beta chains below were found in one sample sequenced in a study of long-term antiretroviral therapy in people with HIV. They ran version v3.0 of the immunoSEQ assay at survey level. Profiled with immunoSEQ multiplex PCR; TCRdb holds only in-frame clones, not every one. The sample has approximately 20,000 clones, roughly 83% seen once; the top ten hold about 8%. This specimen consisted of unsorted PBMCs, obtained 0.9 years after starting antiretroviral therapy. These receptors all come from a man between 18 and 29 years old with HIV.

V gene TRBV7-8 combines with J gene TRBJ1-4; tentative D call: TRBD1 (6 bases). Germline values: CDR1 SGHVS, CDR2 FQNEAQ. There are 15 residues in the CDR3. V was shortened by 2 bases and J by 3 bases, with 10 bases between the two germline ends. CDR3 loop: CASSLRGGPNEKLFF. The DNA for the CDR3 is TGTGCCAGCAGCTTACGCGGGGGGCCTAATGAAAAACTGTTTTTT.

This clone has only a few counts. The gene calls are TRBV10-3 and TRBJ1-2; no clear D. CDR1 and CDR2 (germline): ENHRY, SYGVKD. Trimming took 0 bases from V and 6 from J, leaving 14 bases between them. CDR3 length: 15 residues. The CDR3 sequence is CAISESLGNANGYTF. Written as DNA, the CDR3 is TGTGCCATCAGTGAGTCTTTGGGGAACGCCAATGGCTACACCTTC.

The V gene is TRBV5-1, the J gene TRBJ2-7; 7 bases fit TRBD1. CDR1 SGHRS and CDR2 YFSETQ come from the germline V gene. This CDR3 comprises 16 residues. V shed 0 bases, J shed 0 bases, and the junction held 6 bases outside the gene matches. CDR3 protein: CASSLARQGFSYEQYF. CDR3 sequence (DNA): TGCGCCAGCAGCTTGGCGCGACAGGGCTTCTCCTACGAGCAGTACTTC.

The chain combines TRBV6-6 with TRBJ1-1; 11 nucleotides align to TRBD1. The CDR3 loop spans 15 amino acids. CDR1 is MNHNY and CDR2 is SVGAGI in the germline V gene (reference sequence). Unmatched junction bases numbered 7, after V lost 6 bases and J lost 4 bases. The CDR3 is CASSSLGQGGTEAFF. The DNA for the CDR3 is TGTGCCAGCAGCTCCTTGGGACAGGGGGGCACTGAAGCTTTCTTT.

This clone is a singleton in its sample. The chain employs TRBV11-3 and TRBJ2-3; D is unclear. The CDR3 totals 12 residues. V shed 1 base and J shed 4 bases, with 3 bases lying between them. Looked up from germline, CDR1 is SGHNT and CDR2 is YENEEA. For the CDR3, the DNA is TGTGCCAGCAGCTTAGGGTCAGATACGCAGTATTTT. Translating it yields CASSLGSDTQYF.

The gene calls are TRBV5-1 and TRBJ1-1, with 7 bases matching TRBD1. Germline trimming cut 4 bases from V and 7 bases from J; bases unmatched to any gene: 10. Per germline, CDR1 SGHRS and CDR2 YFSETQ. The CDR3 runs 14 residues. The CDR3 sequence: CASSEYRGINEAFF. The CDR3 DNA is TGCGCCAGCAGCGAATACAGGGGAATTAATGAAGCTTTCTTT.

J is TRBJ1-2 and V is TRBV10-3; D is ambiguous. The CDR3 contains 11 residues. Trimming removed 8 bases from V and 2 bases from J, with 6 bases in between. The germline V gene encodes CDR1 ENHRY and CDR2 SYGVKD. The CDR3 sequence is CAIGQNYGYTF. The CDR3 coding sequence is TGTGCCATCGGGCAAAACTATGGCTACACCTTC.

The rearrangement uses TRBV5-6 and TRBJ2-5; 8 nucleotides match TRBD1. The germline gives CDR1 SGHDT, CDR2 YYEEEE. The length of the CDR3 is 12 residues. V shed 3 bases and J 7 bases; nucleotides not matched to a gene: 2. The CDR3 reads CASSSGTGTQYF. The CDR3 region has the DNA TGTGCCAGCAGCTCCGGGACAGGGACCCAGTACTTC.

The chain has TRBV11-2 and TRBJ2-7; no firm D call. The CDR3 has 17 amino acids. CDR1 is SGHAT and CDR2 is FQNNGV in the germline V gene. V was cut by 9 bases and J by 2 bases, with 26 bases left in between. CDR3 nucleotides: TGTGCCAGTCAGCTTTTAGCCGTATACCTGGTCACCTACGAGCAGTACTTC. It codes for CASQLLAVYLVTYEQYF.

This chain links TRBV7-8 with TRBJ1-2, with D possibly matching TRBD1 (5 bases). This CDR3 region has 13 residues. V was trimmed by 2 bases and J by 5 bases, leaving 9 bases between them. Germline values: CDR1 SGHVS, CDR2 FQNEAQ. In nucleotides, the CDR3 is TGTGCCAGCAGCTTACAGGGAAGTTATGGCTACACCTTC. Amino acids: CASSLQGSYGYTF.

The chain employs TRBV5-1 and TRBJ2-3; 9 bases are shared with TRBD1. V trimming: 3 bases; J trimming: 1 base; junction bases outside the gene matches: 3. The CDR3 covers 15 residues. Per germline, CDR1 SGHRS and CDR2 YFSETQ. CDR3 coding DNA: TGCGCCAGCAGCTCGGGACAGGGTGGCACAGATACGCAGTATTTT. Encoded protein: CASSSGQGGTDTQYF.

The chain has TRBV5-6 and TRBJ1-1, with TRBD1 matching 10 bases. The CDR3 has 13 amino acids. CDR1 and CDR2 (germline): SGHDT, YYEEEE. V lost 2 bases, J lost 12 bases, and 7 bases stayed unmatched. Here the CDR3 DNA reads TGTGCCAGCAGCTTAGACAGGGGGCGCTCGCCTTTCTTT. Translation: CASSLDRGRSPFF.

This clone was observed a single time. The chain couples TRBV5-1 to TRBJ1-1, with a possible D match to TRBD1 (5 bases). Germline V gives CDR1 SGHRS, CDR2 YFSETQ. The V end lost 0 bases, the J end lost 5 bases, and 14 bases lay between the germline ends. CDR3 length: 15 amino acids. The CDR3 spells CASSLAGALGTEAFF. In DNA form, the CDR3 reads TGCGCCAGCAGCTTGGCCGGGGCTCTGGGGACTGAAGCTTTCTTT.

V is TRBV13 and J is TRBJ1-4, with 7 bases lining up with TRBD1. V lost 3 bases and J lost 3; bases outside the gene matches: 7. The CDR3 has 16 residues. The germline V gene encodes CDR1 PRHDT and CDR2 FYEKMQ (reference sequence). This chain's CDR3 is CASSLKTGTANEKLFF. The CDR3 DNA reads TGTGCCAGCAGCTTGAAGACCGGGACAGCTAATGAAAAACTGTTTTTT. Full variable domain (rest looked up from reference TRBV13 and TRBJ1-4): AAGVIQSPRHLIKEKRETATLKCYPIPRHDTVYWYQQGPGQDPQFLISFYEKMQSDKGSIPDRFSAQQFSDYHSELNMSSLELGDSALYFCASSLKTGTANEKLFFGSGTQLSVL.

This clone was seen more than once but under ten times. The rearrangement uses TRBV6-1 and TRBJ1-4; maybe TRBD1 (5 bases). Trimming shortened V by 6 bases and J by 0 bases, and 5 bases separated the two germline ends. Per the germline V gene, CDR1 is MNHNS and CDR2 is SASEGT. The CDR3 extends over 13 amino acids. CDR3 residues: CASSRATNEKLFF. As DNA, the CDR3 is TGTGCCAGCAGCAGGGCAACTAATGAAAAACTGTTTTTT.

This sequence joins TRBV5-4 and TRBJ2-5, with D perhaps matching TRBD1 or TRBD2 (5 bases each). Germline V gives CDR1 SGHNT, CDR2 YYREEE (reference sequence). This CDR3 has 14 residues. Trimming removed 4 bases at V and 5 bases at J, with 15 bases between. CDR3 coding DNA: TGTGCCAGCAGCCCCGGGACGGGTCAGGAGACCCAGTACTTC. This encodes CASSPGTGQETQYF.

This chain joins TRBV5-6 and TRBJ1-4; 8 positions agree with TRBD1. This CDR3 is 15 amino acids long. J lost 3 bases, V lost 4 bases, and 5 bases had no gene match. Germline CDR1 is SGHDT and CDR2 is YYEEEE. The CDR3 DNA is TGTGCCAGCAGCGGAGCAGGGGGCCCTAATGAAAAACTGTTTTTT. Amino acid sequence: CASSGAGGPNEKLFF.

The rearrangement uses TRBV6-1 and TRBJ1-6; 9 nucleotides agree with TRBD1. Trimming cost V 5 bases and J 6 bases; bases outside gene matches: 5. Germline CDR1 reads MNHNS; CDR2 reads SASEGT. This CDR3 comprises 15 residues. CDR3 sequence (DNA): TGTGCCAGCAGTCTTCGGACAGGGGTTAATTCACCCCTCCACTTT. Its protein product is CASSLRTGVNSPLHF.